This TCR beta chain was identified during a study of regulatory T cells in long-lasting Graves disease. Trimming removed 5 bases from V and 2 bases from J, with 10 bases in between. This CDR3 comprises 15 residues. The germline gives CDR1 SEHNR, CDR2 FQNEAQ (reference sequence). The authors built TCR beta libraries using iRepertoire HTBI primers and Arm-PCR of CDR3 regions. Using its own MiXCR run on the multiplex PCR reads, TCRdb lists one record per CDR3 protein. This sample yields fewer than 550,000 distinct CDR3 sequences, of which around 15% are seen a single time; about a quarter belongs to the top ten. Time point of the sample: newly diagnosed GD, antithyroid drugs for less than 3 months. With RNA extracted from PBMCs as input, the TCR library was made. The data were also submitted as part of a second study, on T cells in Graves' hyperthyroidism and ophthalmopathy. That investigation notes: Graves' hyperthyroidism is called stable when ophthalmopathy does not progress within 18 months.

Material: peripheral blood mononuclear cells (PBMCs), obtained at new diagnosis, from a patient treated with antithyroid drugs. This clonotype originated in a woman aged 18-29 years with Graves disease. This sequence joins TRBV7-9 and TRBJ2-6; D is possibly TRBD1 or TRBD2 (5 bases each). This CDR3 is CASSQRGTGANVLTF. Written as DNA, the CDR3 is TGTGCCAGCAGCCAGAGGGGAACTGGGGCCAACGTCCTGACTTTC.